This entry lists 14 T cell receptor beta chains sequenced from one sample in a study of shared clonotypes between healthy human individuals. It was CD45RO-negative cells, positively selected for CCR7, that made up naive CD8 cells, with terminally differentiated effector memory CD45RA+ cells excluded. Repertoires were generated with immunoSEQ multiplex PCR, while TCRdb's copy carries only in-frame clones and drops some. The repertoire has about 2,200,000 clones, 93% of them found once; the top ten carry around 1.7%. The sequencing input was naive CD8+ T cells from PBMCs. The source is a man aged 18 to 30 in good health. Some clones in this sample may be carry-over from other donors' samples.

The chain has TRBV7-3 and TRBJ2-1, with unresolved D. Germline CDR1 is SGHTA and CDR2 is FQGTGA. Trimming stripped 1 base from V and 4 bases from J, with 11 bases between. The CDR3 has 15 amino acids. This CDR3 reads CASSLRQIGYNEQFF. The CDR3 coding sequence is TGTGCCAGCAGCTTAAGGCAGATCGGGTACAATGAGCAGTTCTTC.

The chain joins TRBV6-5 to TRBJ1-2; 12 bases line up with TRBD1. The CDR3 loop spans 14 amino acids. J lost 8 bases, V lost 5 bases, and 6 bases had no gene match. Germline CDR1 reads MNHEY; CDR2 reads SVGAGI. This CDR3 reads CASSAGTGGAGYTF. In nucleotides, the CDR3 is TGTGCCAGCAGTGCCGGGACAGGGGGCGCCGGCTACACCTTC.

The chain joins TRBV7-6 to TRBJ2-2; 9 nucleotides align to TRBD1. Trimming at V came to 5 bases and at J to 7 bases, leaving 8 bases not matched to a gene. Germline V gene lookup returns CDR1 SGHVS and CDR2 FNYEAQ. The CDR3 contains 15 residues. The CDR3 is CASSPGTGLFGELFF. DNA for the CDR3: TGTGCCAGCAGCCCCGGGACAGGGCTATTCGGGGAGCTGTTTTTT.

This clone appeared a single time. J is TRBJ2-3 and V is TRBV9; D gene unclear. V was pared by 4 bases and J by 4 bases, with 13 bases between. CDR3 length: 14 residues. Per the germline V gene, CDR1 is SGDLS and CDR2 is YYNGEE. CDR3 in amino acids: CASSPGGGADTQYF. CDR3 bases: TGTGCCAGCAGCCCCGGCGGCGGCGCAGATACGCAGTATTTT.

In DNA form, the CDR3 reads TGTGCCAGCAGTTACTCGGAGAAGGACATGAACACTGAAGCTTTCTTT. This codes for CASSYSEKDMNTEAFF. V and J are TRBV6-5 and TRBJ1-1; D perhaps matches TRBD1 (5 bases). The CDR3 is 16 amino acids. Trimming took 0 bases from V and 0 from J, leaving 11 bases between them. Germline V CDR1 and CDR2: MNHEY, SVGAGI.

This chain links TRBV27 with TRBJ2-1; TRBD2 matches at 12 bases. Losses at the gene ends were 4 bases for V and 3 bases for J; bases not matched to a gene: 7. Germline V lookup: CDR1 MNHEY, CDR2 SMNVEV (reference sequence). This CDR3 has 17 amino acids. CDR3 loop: CASSYSSGRAVYNEQFF. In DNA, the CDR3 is TGTGCCAGCAGTTACTCTAGCGGGAGGGCCGTCTACAATGAGCAGTTCTTC.

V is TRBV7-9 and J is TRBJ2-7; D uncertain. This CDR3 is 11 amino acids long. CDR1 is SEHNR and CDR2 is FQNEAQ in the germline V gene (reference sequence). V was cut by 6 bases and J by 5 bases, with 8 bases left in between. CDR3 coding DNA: TGTGCCAGCAGGGATGCCCACGAGCAGTACTTC. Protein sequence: CASRDAHEQYF.

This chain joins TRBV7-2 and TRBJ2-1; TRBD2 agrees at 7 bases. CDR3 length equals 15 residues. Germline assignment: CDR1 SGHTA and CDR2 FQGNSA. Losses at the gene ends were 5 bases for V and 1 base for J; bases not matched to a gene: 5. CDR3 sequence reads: CASSATSVSYNEQFF. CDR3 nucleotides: TGTGCCAGCAGCGCCACTAGCGTATCCTACAATGAGCAGTTCTTC.

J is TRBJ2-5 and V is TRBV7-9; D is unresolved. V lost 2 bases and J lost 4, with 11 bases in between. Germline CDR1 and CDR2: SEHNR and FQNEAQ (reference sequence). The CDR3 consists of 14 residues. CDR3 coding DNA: TGTGCCAGCAGCTTACTGTCCTGGGGAGAGACCCAGTACTTC. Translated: CASSLLSWGETQYF.

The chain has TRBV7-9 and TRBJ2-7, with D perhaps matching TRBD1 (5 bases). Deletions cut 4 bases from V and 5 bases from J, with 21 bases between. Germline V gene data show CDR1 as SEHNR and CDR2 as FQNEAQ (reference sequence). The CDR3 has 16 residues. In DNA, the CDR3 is TGTGCCAGCAGCTCCCCCTCAGGCAGGGAAGTACACGAGCAGTACTTC. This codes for CASSSPSGREVHEQYF.

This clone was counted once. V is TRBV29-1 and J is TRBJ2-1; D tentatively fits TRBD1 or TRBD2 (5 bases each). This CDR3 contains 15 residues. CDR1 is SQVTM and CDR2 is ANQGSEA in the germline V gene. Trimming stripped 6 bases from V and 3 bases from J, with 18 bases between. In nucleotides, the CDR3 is TGCAGCGTCGTGGGGACCAGGGCAGGCTACAATGAGCAGTTCTTC. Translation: CSVVGTRAGYNEQFF.

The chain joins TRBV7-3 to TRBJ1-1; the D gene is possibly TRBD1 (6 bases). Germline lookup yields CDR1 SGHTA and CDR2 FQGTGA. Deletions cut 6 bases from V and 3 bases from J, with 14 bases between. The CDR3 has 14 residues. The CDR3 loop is CASSLTGIDTEAFF. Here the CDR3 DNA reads TGTGCCAGCAGTCTTACAGGGATTGACACTGAAGCTTTCTTT.

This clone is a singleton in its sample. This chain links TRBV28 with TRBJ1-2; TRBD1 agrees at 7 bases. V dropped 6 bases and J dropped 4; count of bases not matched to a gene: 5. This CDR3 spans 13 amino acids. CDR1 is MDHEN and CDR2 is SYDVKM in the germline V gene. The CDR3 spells CASRGTASYGYTF. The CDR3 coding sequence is TGTGCCAGCAGAGGGACAGCGAGCTATGGCTACACCTTC.

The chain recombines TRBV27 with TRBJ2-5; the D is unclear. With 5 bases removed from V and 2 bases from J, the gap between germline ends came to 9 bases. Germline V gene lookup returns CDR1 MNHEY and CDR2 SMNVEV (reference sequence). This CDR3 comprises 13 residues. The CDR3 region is CASSPYLQETQYF. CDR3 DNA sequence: TGTGCCAGCAGTCCCTACCTGCAAGAGACCCAGTACTTC.